This T cell receptor (beta chain) was identified in a study of OX40 agonist ivuxolimab in advanced cancers. Study-level information: Dose-escalation cases comprised hepatocellular carcinoma, melanoma, renal cell or head and neck cancer. General study findings and limits: Patients who responded partially at 0.1-3.0 mg/kg showed clonal expansion ranking among the lowest. Determination of antigen specificity was not performed for the expanded peripheral T cells. CD8+ T cells were the subset that, on average, had more expanded clones than CD4+.

CDR1 is MNHEY and CDR2 is SVGAGI in the germline V gene. V was clipped by 0 bases and J by 0 bases, with 4 bases between them. CDR3 length equals 14 residues. Comment on this clone: Its target is unknown.

Sequencing was performed with immunoSEQ multiplex PCR; in TCRdb, only in-frame clones are kept and a portion is missing. The sample gives 76,000 or so clones, 70% to 90% of which show up once; under 0.75% is in the top ten. The chain has TRBV6-5 and TRBJ2-3; D not certain. The sequenced sample was CD4+ or CD8+ T cells sorted from blood, obtained in a trial of the OX40 agonist ivuxolimab. This clonotype originated in an adult with an advanced solid tumor such as melanoma, head and neck, liver or kidney cancer. The CDR3 nucleotides are TGTGCCAGCAGTTACTCGAGCAGCACAGATACGCAGTATTTT. Translated, it gives CASSYSSSTDTQYF.